This T cell receptor beta chain was sequenced during a study of CD8+ T cells in alopecia areata. Treatment indicated: oral pan-JAK inhibitor, 5-10 mg twice daily. From alopecia areata patients, lesional scalp punch biopsies and peripheral blood were collected. Study-wide results and caveats: Lesional scalp displayed greater clonality than normal scalp, most notably in alopecia totalis/universalis. There were also resident alphabeta T cells of normal skin sequenced in scalp samples.

cDNA serving as the sequencing template came from extracted, reverse transcribed RNA. Some clones are missing from TCRdb's copy, which holds only in-frame ones; the method was immunoSEQ multiplex PCR. The sample has over 150,000 clones, about three fifths seen once. Of note for this clone: Its antigen is not identified.

Material: CD8+ T cells sorted from blood, obtained at week 24, from a patient treated with tofacitinib. This TCR derives from a human donor with alopecia areata.

This CDR3 is CASSMGGGTEAFF. The CDR3 region has the DNA TGTGCCAGTAGTATGGGGGGTGGCACTGAAGCTTTCTTT. V usage is TRBV19 and J usage is TRBJ1-1, with D possibly TRBD1 on 5 matching bases. The CDR3 spans 13 residues. Trimming removed 3 bases from V and 4 bases from J, with 9 bases in between. Germline loops: CDR1 LNHDA, CDR2 SQIVND (reference sequence). The variable domain in full, with the rest retrieved from reference TRBV19 and TRBJ1-1, is DGGITQSPKYLFRKEGQNVTLSCEQNLNHDAMYWYRQDPGQGLRLIYYSQIVNDFQKGDIAEGYSVSREKKESFPLTVTSAQKNPTAFYLCASSMGGGTEAFFGQGTRLTVV.